This T cell receptor beta chain stems from a study of T cells in Graves' hyperthyroidism and ophthalmopathy. V lost 0 bases and J lost 12, with 24 bases in between. Germline V gene sequence: CDR1 DFQATT, CDR2 SNEGSKA (reference sequence). CDR3 length: 15 residues. Amplification yielded TCR beta CDR3 regions, with RNA transcripts as the source. The TCR CDR3 was amplified in a first-round RT-PCR using the HTBI primer set. TCRdb used MiXCR to reprocess the multiplex PCR reads, holding one entry per CDR3 protein. This table has over 650,000 distinct CDR3 sequences, just under 45% appearing once. Notes on the study in general: By a 13 V-J model, ophthalmopathy was set apart from stable hyperthyroidism. Clonotypes that were expanded in thyroid above 0.001 mostly appeared in blood too.

Reasons for excluding patients were uncontrolled infection, other autoimmune disease, pregnancy or lactation. This clonotype was recorded a few times. Its antigen is currently unknown. Source material: peripheral blood or thyroid tissue (not recorded which). The rearrangement links TRBV20-1 to TRBJ2-7; D might be TRBD2 (6 bases). This TCR derives from an adult man with Graves' disease, either hyperthyroidism or ophthalmopathy (not recorded which). CDR3 in amino acids: CSARDPTAPSGTRYF. The CDR3 DNA reads as TGCAGTGCTAGAGATCCCACGGCCCCCTCGGGGACTCGGTACTTC.